The clone carrying this TCR beta chain came up many times. Its cognate antigen is unknown. Aged 18 to 65, the patients had hyperthyroidism that was newly diagnosed and had lasted under 2 months. Uncontrolled infection, other autoimmune disease, pregnancy or lactation excluded patients. The data derive from a study of T cells in Graves' hyperthyroidism and ophthalmopathy. Researchers took RNA transcripts and amplified the TCR beta CDR3 regions from them. The HTBI primer set served for first-round RT-PCR of the TCR CDR3. TCRdb passed the multiplex PCR reads through MiXCR, listing each CDR3 protein once. Of under 650,000 distinct CDR3 sequences in the sample, roughly 15% were seen once. Per germline, CDR1 MDHEN and CDR2 SYDVKM. The V and J ends lost 5 bases and 3 bases, in that order; junction bases with no gene match: 10. There are 15 residues in the CDR3. Study-wide points: Blood also contained most expanded thyroid clonotypes above 0.001. Through a model of 13 V-J features, ophthalmopathy was separated from stable hyperthyroidism.

The receptor's source is a woman aged 25 to 39 with Graves' hyperthyroidism. The rearrangement links TRBV28 to TRBJ2-7, with 7 bases fitting TRBD1. The sample consisted of blood. The CDR3 loop is CASSNRGTVLYEQYF. The CDR3 DNA reads TGTGCCAGCAGTAACCGAGGGACAGTCCTCTACGAGCAGTACTTC.